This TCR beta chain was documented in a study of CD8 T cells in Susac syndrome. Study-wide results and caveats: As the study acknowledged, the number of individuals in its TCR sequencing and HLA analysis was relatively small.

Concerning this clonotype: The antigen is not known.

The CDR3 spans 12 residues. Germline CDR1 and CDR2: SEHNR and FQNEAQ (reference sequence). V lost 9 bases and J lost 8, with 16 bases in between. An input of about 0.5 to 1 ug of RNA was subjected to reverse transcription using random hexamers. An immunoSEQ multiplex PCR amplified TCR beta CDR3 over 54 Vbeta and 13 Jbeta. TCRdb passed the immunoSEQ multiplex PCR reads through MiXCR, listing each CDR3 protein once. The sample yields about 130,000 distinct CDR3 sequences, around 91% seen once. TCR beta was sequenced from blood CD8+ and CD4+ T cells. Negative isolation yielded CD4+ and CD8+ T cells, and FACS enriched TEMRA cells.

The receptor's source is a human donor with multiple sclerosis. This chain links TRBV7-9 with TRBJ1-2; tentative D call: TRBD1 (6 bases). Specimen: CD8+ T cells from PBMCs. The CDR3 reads CASESQGRGYTF. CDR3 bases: TGTGCCAGTGAATCGCAGGGGAGAGGCTACACCTTC. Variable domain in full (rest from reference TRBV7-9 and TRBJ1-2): DTGVSQNPRHKITKRGQNVTFRCDPISEHNRLYWYRQTLGQGPEFLTYFQNEAQLEKSRLLSDRFSAERPKGSFSTLEIQRTEQGDSAMYLCASESQGRGYTFGSGTRLTVV.